These 16 T cell receptor beta chains came from one sample sequenced in a study of T cells after yellow fever vaccination. TCRdb re-derived calls from the 5' RACE reads in MiXCR, one entry per CDR3 protein. The table has around 530,000 distinct CDR3 sequences, around 17% seen once; the top ten hold approximately 15%. The sequencing here drew on PBMCs, taken more than 4 days after the first yellow fever vaccination. The receptors derive from a man younger than 35 who received the YFV17D yellow fever vaccine.

This clonotype was counted between two and nine times. The rearrangement links TRBV12-3 or TRBV12-4 to TRBJ1-5; the D gene is possibly TRBD1 (5 bases). The CDR3 has 13 amino acids. Between the trimmed V and J ends, which lost 5 bases and 11 bases, there was a span of 16 bases. The CDR3 sequence: CASSPHTGGTQHF. The CDR3 DNA follows: TGTGCCAGCAGTCCCCACACTGGGGGGACCCAGCATTTT.

The rearrangement links TRBV11-2 to TRBJ2-1; 12 positions match TRBD2. The germline CDR1 and CDR2 sequences are SGHAT and FQNNGV. The CDR3 is 20 residues long. Trimming cost V 2 bases and J 8 bases; bases outside gene matches: 19. The DNA for the CDR3 is TGTGCCAGCAGCTTAAGGGGCGCGGGGACTAGCGGGCCTAAAGGGGATGAGCAGTTCTTC. Its translation is CASSLRGAGTSGPKGDEQFF.

This chain uses TRBV5-1 with TRBJ2-3, with no clear D. The CDR3 runs to 15 residues. CDR1 SGHRS and CDR2 YFSETQ come from the germline V gene. Deletions cut 0 bases from V and 0 bases from J, with 8 bases between. CDR3 DNA sequence: TGCGCCAGCAGCTTGGCGTGGGGTAGCACAGATACGCAGTATTTT. Its protein is CASSLAWGSTDTQYF.

The chain combines TRBV7-6 with TRBJ2-1; the match to TRBD2 covers 8 bases. The junction had 12 bases not matched to a gene; V was cut back by 1 base and J by 4 bases. Germline CDR1 and CDR2: SGHVS and FNYEAQ. This CDR3 is 18 amino acids long. The CDR3 region is CASSLGSVHGGAYNEQFF. DNA of the CDR3: TGTGCCAGCAGCTTAGGGTCCGTTCACGGGGGGGCTTACAATGAGCAGTTCTTC.

The CDR3 sequence is CASSLWLGSGANVLTF. Written as DNA, the CDR3 is TGCGCCAGCAGCTTGTGGTTGGGCTCTGGGGCCAACGTCCTGACTTTC. The rearrangement links TRBV5-1 to TRBJ2-6; D unclear. Germline-derived CDR1 and CDR2 are SGHRS and YFSETQ. Trimming removed 1 base at V and 0 bases at J, with 8 bases between. CDR3 length: 16 amino acids.

This rearrangement joins TRBV9 to TRBJ2-1; 7 nucleotides agree with TRBD2. This CDR3 comprises 14 residues. The ends lost 3 bases at V and 4 bases at J; junction bases unmatched: 4. The germline V gene encodes CDR1 SGDLS and CDR2 YYNGEE. In nucleotides, the CDR3 is TGTGCCAGCAGCGCGGCTAGCGGTTACAATGAGCAGTTCTTC. Encoded protein: CASSAASGYNEQFF.

J is TRBJ2-7 and V is TRBV5-1; maybe TRBD2 (6 bases). Germline CDR1 reads SGHRS; CDR2 reads YFSETQ. Trimming took 0 bases from V and 6 from J, leaving 10 bases between them. The CDR3 extends over 13 amino acids. The CDR3 sequence: CASSLAGRSEQYV. DNA for the CDR3: TGCGCCAGCAGCTTGGCTGGGAGGTCCGAGCAGTACGTC.

DNA for the CDR3: TGTGCCAGCAGCCAAGAGGGGACAGATGGAGAAGCTTTCTTT. Translating gives CASSQEGTDGEAFF. The V and J genes are TRBV3-1 and TRBJ1-1; 7 positions agree with TRBD1. The CDR3 has 14 residues. In germline, CDR1 is LGHDT, CDR2 YNNKEL (reference sequence). After removal of 0 bases from V and 8 bases from J, the junction contained 6 bases not matched to a gene.

The rearrangement uses TRBV20-1 and TRBJ1-2; 7 bases map to TRBD1. This CDR3 has 12 residues. The germline CDR1 and CDR2 sequences are DFQATT and SNEGSKA (reference sequence). J gave up 4 bases and V 5 bases, and 4 bases lay outside the gene matches. In nucleotides, the CDR3 is TGCAGTGCTCAGGACAGGAGCTATGGCTACACCTTC. Protein product: CSAQDRSYGYTF.

Ten or more counts support this clonotype. This sequence joins TRBV29-1 and TRBJ1-1; D uncertain. CDR1 is SQVTM, CDR2 ANQGSEA, per germline. The CDR3 contains 11 residues. V lost 7 bases and J lost 11, with 17 bases in between. CDR3 DNA sequence: TGCAGCGCGGTAGTTCTGGCTCGGGCTTTCTTT. Its protein is CSAVVLARAFF.

This chain uses TRBV6-5 with TRBJ2-7; 7 nucleotides agree with TRBD1. Germline loops: CDR1 MNHEY, CDR2 SVGAGI. J gave up 3 bases and V 5 bases, and 7 bases lay outside the gene matches. The CDR3 consists of 14 residues. CDR3 bases: TGTGCCAGCAGTAACCGGGACAGTTACTACGAGCAGTACGTC. This translates into CASSNRDSYYEQYV.

This rearrangement joins TRBV7-6 to TRBJ1-6, with a weak D call TRBD1 (6 bases). Germline V lookup: CDR1 SGHVS, CDR2 FNYEAQ. V dropped 8 bases and J dropped 6 bases, with 20 bases sitting between them. The CDR3 consists of 16 residues. The CDR3 sequence: CASSPLGGQANSPLHF. The CDR3 nucleotides are TGTGCCAGCTCCCCCTTGGGGGGGCAAGCTAATTCACCCCTCCACTTT. Using reference TRBV7-6 and TRBJ1-6 for the parts outside the CDR3, the full variable domain is GAGVSQSPRYKVTKRGQDVALRCDPISGHVSLYWYRQALGQGPEFLTYFNYEAQQDKSGLPNDRFSAERPEGSISTLTIQRTEQRDSAMYRCASSPLGGQANSPLHFGNGTRLTVT.

This rearrangement joins TRBV7-6 to TRBJ2-3, with TRBD2 as a possible D gene (5 bases). The CDR3 contains 15 residues. The germline gives CDR1 SGHVS, CDR2 FNYEAQ. Trimming pared 5 bases from V and 2 bases from J, leaving 14 bases between. The CDR3 sequence is CASSETDGLTDTQYF. In DNA form, the CDR3 reads TGTGCCAGCAGCGAGACGGACGGACTCACAGATACGCAGTATTTT.

This clonotype was counted many times. V is TRBV20-1 and J is TRBJ1-6; tentative D call: TRBD1 (5 bases). V shed 0 bases and J shed 9 bases, with 15 bases lying between them. The CDR3 contains 15 residues. CDR1 DFQATT and CDR2 SNEGSKA come from the germline V gene (reference sequence). The CDR3 here is CSARDPRAGSSPLHF. The CDR3 coding sequence is TGCAGTGCTAGAGATCCAAGGGCAGGGAGTTCACCCCTCCACTTT.

This chain links TRBV18 with TRBJ2-7; 9 bases map to TRBD1. The J segment lost 3 bases and the V segment lost 5 bases, leaving 5 bases of the junction unmatched. Germline V gives CDR1 KGHSH, CDR2 LQKENI. The length of the CDR3 is 14 residues. CDR3 region: CASSTGTGNYEQYF. The CDR3, as DNA: TGTGCCAGCTCAACCGGGACAGGGAACTACGAGCAGTACTTC.

The rearrangement links TRBV19 to TRBJ1-2, with D perhaps matching TRBD1 (6 bases). V was cut by 7 bases and J by 3 bases, with 12 bases left in between. Germline V lookup: CDR1 LNHDA, CDR2 SQIVND (reference sequence). This CDR3 has 13 residues. The CDR3 region has the DNA TGTGCCAGTAATGGGGCAGGGGACTATGGCTACACCTTC. Translating gives CASNGAGDYGYTF.